Listed here is a single T cell receptor beta chain. Produced via immunoSEQ multiplex PCR; TCRdb's table is partial and in-frame only. The sample records 35,000 to 40,000 clones, 85% being singletons. This sample was included in a study of blood T cell repertoires in COVID-19. Study details: T cells, B-cell-depleted T cells, or PBMCs provided the cDNA or gDNA that served as material.

CDR3 length: 14 amino acids. Deletions cut 2 bases from V and 5 bases from J, with 9 bases between. Germline V lookup: CDR1 MNHEY, CDR2 SVGAGI. What was sequenced was peripheral blood. The TCR comes from a man aged 45 to 65 with active COVID-19. This sequence joins TRBV6-5 and TRBJ1-4; D gene unclear. This chain's CDR3 is CASSYHSGNEKLFF. The CDR3 region has the DNA TGTGCCAGCAGTTACCACAGTGGCAATGAAAAACTGTTTTTT.